Shown below are 5 T cell receptor beta chains from a single sample sequenced in a study of cytomegalovirus exposure and HLA in healthy donors. It was with 60 Vbeta and 13 Jbeta primers that the PCR ran. Produced via immunoSEQ multiplex PCR; TCRdb's table is partial and in-frame only. The sample lists about 110,000 clones, over 60% occurring once. The specimen was PBMCs. These receptors were taken from a middle-aged woman in good health and CMV-seropositive.

The chain combines TRBV5-1 with TRBJ2-4; 11 nucleotides line up with TRBD2. CDR3 length: 16 amino acids. Trimming at V came to 4 bases and at J to 1 base, leaving 4 bases not matched to a gene. The germline V gene encodes CDR1 SGHRS and CDR2 YFSETQ. The CDR3, as DNA: TGCGCCAGCAGCCAGTCTAGCGGGGGGGCCAAAAACATTCAGTACTTC. This gives the protein CASSQSSGGAKNIQYF.

The chain carries TRBV11-1 and TRBJ1-2; a possible D gene is TRBD1 (5 bases). This CDR3 has 15 residues. CDR1 is SGHAT, CDR2 FQDESV, per germline (reference sequence). Trimming left V 5 bases short and J 4 bases short, with 17 bases between. The CDR3 coding sequence is TGTGCCAGCAGCCCAAGGCCAGGGAGGACCTATGGCTACACCTTC. Translating it yields CASSPRPGRTYGYTF.

The V gene is TRBV9, the J gene TRBJ1-2; D is possibly TRBD1 (5 bases). Germline V gives CDR1 SGDLS, CDR2 YYNGEE. Trimming removed 0 bases from V and 3 bases from J, with 9 bases in between. This CDR3 contains 14 residues. The CDR3 DNA reads as TGTGCCAGCAGCGTAGGGGCGGGGGACTATGGCTACACCTTC. Its protein is CASSVGAGDYGYTF.

This clone was counted between two and nine times. This chain uses TRBV7-2 with TRBJ1-2; D is ambiguous. From germline, CDR1 is SGHTA and CDR2 FQGNSA. This CDR3 region has 13 residues. Trimming took 2 bases from V and 8 from J, leaving 12 bases between them. Written as DNA, the CDR3 is TGTGCCAGCAGCTTAAGTTCCGTGGGCGGCTACACCTTC. It translates to CASSLSSVGGYTF.

The chain is built from TRBV14 and TRBJ1-1, with D possibly being TRBD1 (6 bases). Per the germline V gene, CDR1 is SGHDN and CDR2 is FVKESK. V lost 4 bases to trimming and J lost 0 bases, with 6 bases between them. This CDR3 is 13 amino acids long. CDR3 DNA sequence: TGTGCCAGCAGCCGGACAGTGAACACTGAAGCTTTCTTT. Amino acids: CASSRTVNTEAFF.